These 13 T cell receptor beta chains were sequenced from one sample in a study of blood T cell repertoires in COVID-19. The assay was immunoSEQ multiplex PCR, and TCRdb's table has in-frame clones only and misses some. The data hold around 64,000 clones, with just over 70% observed a single time. Material: PBMCs or T cells enriched from blood (not recorded which). These TCRs come from a woman aged 60-75 years who had been exposed to COVID-19.

The chain carries TRBV28 and TRBJ2-1; D gene unclear. The CDR3 sequence is 16 residues long. V lost 6 bases and J 1 base, leaving 16 bases between the germline ends. Germline V gene data show CDR1 as MDHEN and CDR2 as SYDVKM. Here the CDR3 reads CASSPRTPGSYNEQFF. CDR3 bases: TGTGCCAGCAGCCCACGTACTCCCGGGTCCTACAATGAGCAGTTCTTC.

This clone was found a few times. The rearrangement links TRBV4-1 to TRBJ1-5; the D gene is possibly TRBD1 (6 bases). This CDR3 contains 19 residues. V was cut by 0 bases and J by 4 bases, with 22 bases left in between. Germline CDR1 MGHRA, CDR2 YSYEKL. The CDR3 DNA reads TGCGCCAGCAGCCAAGAGGGGCAGGGGCTTTCTCAACAGAATCAGCCCCAGCATTTT. It translates to CASSQEGQGLSQQNQPQHF.

The sample holds a few counts of this clone. The gene calls are TRBV7-2 and TRBJ2-3; the D is unclear. From germline, CDR1 is SGHTA and CDR2 FQGNSA. Trimming stripped 2 bases from V and 4 bases from J, with 16 bases between. CDR3 size: 16 residues. CDR3 in amino acids: CASSLYFANLPDTQYF. The CDR3 DNA reads TGTGCCAGCAGCTTATATTTTGCAAACCTACCAGATACGCAGTATTTT. Full variable domain (outside the CDR3, taken from reference TRBV7-2 and TRBJ2-3): GAGVSQSPSNKVTEKGKDVELRCDPISGHTALYWYRQSLGQGLEFLIYFQGNSAPDKSGLPSDRFSAERTGGSVSTLTIQRTQQEDSAVYLCASSLYFANLPDTQYFGPGTRLTVL.

The V and J genes are TRBV6-5 and TRBJ1-3, with a weak D call TRBD1 (6 bases). V lost 6 bases and J lost 0, with 12 bases in between. CDR3 length equals 15 residues. Germline assignment: CDR1 MNHEY and CDR2 SVGAGI. The CDR3 nucleotides are TGTGCCAGCAGGGACAGAACACCCTCTGGAAACACCATATATTTT. Amino acids: CASRDRTPSGNTIYF.

This sequence joins TRBV27 and TRBJ2-6; perhaps TRBD2 as D (5 bases). From germline, CDR1 is MNHEY and CDR2 SMNVEV (reference sequence). The CDR3 is made up of 16 amino acids. V dropped 4 bases and J dropped 3 bases, with 13 bases sitting between them. The DNA of the CDR3 is TGTGCCAGCAGTTCAATCCTGGGGAGTGGGGCCAACGTCCTGACTTTC. Translation gives CASSSILGSGANVLTF.

The CDR3 reads CAISNIYGYTF. The CDR3 region has the DNA TGTGCCATCAGTAACATATATGGCTACACCTTC. This chain uses TRBV10-3 with TRBJ1-2; D unclear. Deletions cut 5 bases from V and 5 bases from J, with 6 bases between. The CDR3 loop spans 11 amino acids. Germline V gene lookup returns CDR1 ENHRY and CDR2 SYGVKD.

This clone was found a few times. The chain links TRBV29-1 to TRBJ1-4, with D possibly matching TRBD1 (5 bases). This CDR3 contains 14 residues. Per the germline V gene, CDR1 is SQVTM and CDR2 is ANQGSEA. V shed 5 bases and J shed 8 bases, with 18 bases lying between them. CDR3 nucleotide sequence: TGCAGCGTTAGGTCCGGGACTGACGGCGAAAAACTGTTTTTT. Its protein product is CSVRSGTDGEKLFF.

This clone was seen a few times. The gene calls are TRBV3-1 (or the pseudogene TRBV3-2) and TRBJ1-1; D is possibly TRBD1 (5 bases). The CDR3 spans 14 residues. The germline CDR1 and CDR2 sequences are LGHDT and YNNKEL (reference sequence). The ends were cut back, 0 bases at V and 10 bases at J, with 15 bases in the middle. The CDR3 is CASSQDLGGFGAFF. Written as DNA, the CDR3 is TGTGCCAGCAGCCAAGATTTGGGGGGTTTTGGAGCTTTCTTT.

This clone was seen only a few times. The J gene is TRBJ1-6, the V gene TRBV30; 8 nucleotides align to TRBD1. With V trimmed by 2 bases and J by 6 bases, 3 bases remained unmatched. The germline V gene has CDR1 GTSNPN and CDR2 SVGIG (reference sequence). The CDR3 runs 14 residues. The CDR3 region is CAWSKGQGNSPLHF. Written as DNA, the CDR3 is TGTGCCTGGAGTAAAGGACAGGGTAATTCACCCCTCCACTTT. Full variable domain (remainder filled in from reference TRBV30 and TRBJ1-6): SQTIHQWPATLVQPVGSPLSLECTVEGTSNPNLYWYRQAAGRGLQLLFYSVGIGQISSEVPQNLSASRPQDRQFILSSKKLLLSDSGFYLCAWSKGQGNSPLHFGNGTRLTVT.

The sample holds one count of this clone. The chain links TRBV7-2 to TRBJ1-1; 8 bases line up with TRBD1. The CDR3 is 11 residues long. The V gene end was trimmed by 5 bases and the J gene end by 11 bases; junction bases not matched to a gene: 4. Germline CDR1 reads SGHTA; CDR2 reads FQGNSA. As DNA, the CDR3 is TGTGCCAGCAGCATCCGGGACAGGGCTTTCTTT. Its translation: CASSIRDRAFF.

This chain uses TRBV2 with TRBJ1-4; no clear D gene. The V and J ends lost 8 bases and 8 bases respectively, with 9 bases between them. The CDR3 runs 11 residues. CDR1 and CDR2 from the germline V gene are SNHLY and FYNNEI. This chain's CDR3 is CASHGGEKLFF. In nucleotides, the CDR3 is TGTGCCAGCCACGGCGGAGAAAAACTGTTTTTT.

The rearrangement links TRBV5-1 to TRBJ1-3; TRBD1 is a possible D gene (6 bases). CDR3 size: 15 residues. V dropped 4 bases and J dropped 2 bases, with 13 bases sitting between them. Germline V gives CDR1 SGHRS, CDR2 YFSETQ. The CDR3, as DNA: TGCGCCAGCAGCACCCAATCAGGGGCTGGAAACACCATATATTTT. This encodes CASSTQSGAGNTIYF. The full variable domain, in which reference TRBV5-1 and TRBJ1-3 provide the parts outside the CDR3, is KAGVTQTPRYLIKTRGQQVTLSCSPISGHRSVSWYQQTPGQGLQFLFEYFSETQRNKGNFPGRFSGRQFSNSRSEMNVSTLELGDSALYLCASSTQSGAGNTIYFGEGSWLTVV.

This clone appeared many times. The chain is built from TRBV5-1 and TRBJ2-7, with D perhaps TRBD1 (6 bases). CDR3 length: 18 residues. CDR1 and CDR2 (germline): SGHRS, YFSETQ. Trimming stripped 1 base from V and 2 bases from J, with 22 bases between. The CDR3 here is CASSLWAVGQGRTYEQYF. The CDR3 DNA reads as TGCGCCAGCAGCTTGTGGGCAGTCGGGCAGGGGCGAACCTACGAGCAGTACTTC.